The 28 T cell receptor beta chains in this list originate from one sample, sequenced in a study of shared clonotypes between healthy human individuals. Profiling relied on immunoSEQ multiplex PCR, and the TCRdb table lists in-frame clones only, not all of them. The sample has over 950,000 clones, around three quarters seen once. Sequencing used memory CD4+ T cells from PBMCs. Specified subset: CD45RA-negative fraction. The receptors come from a man between 18 and 29 years old in good health. Some clones in this sample may be carry-over from other donors' samples.

The rearrangement joins TRBV5-1 to TRBJ2-5; TRBD2 matches 9 bases. Germline values: CDR1 SGHRS, CDR2 YFSETQ. The length of the CDR3 is 14 residues. With 4 bases clipped from V and 5 bases from J, the junction kept 6 bases outside the gene matches. The CDR3 here is CASSRVAGDETQYF. For the CDR3, the DNA is TGCGCCAGCAGCCGGGTAGCGGGAGACGAGACCCAGTACTTC.

The CDR3 coding sequence is TGTGCCAGCAGTTTATTGCGGGACTCGCTTAATGAGCAGTTCTTC. Residues: CASSLLRDSLNEQFF. The J gene is TRBJ2-1, the V gene TRBV28; tentatively, D is TRBD2 (6 bases). CDR1 MDHEN and CDR2 SYDVKM come from the germline V gene. V was clipped by 1 base and J by 7 bases, with 14 bases between them. CDR3 size: 15 residues.

Points on this clone: Being one base from a much bigger clone, this may be a read error. The same CDR3 is also encoded by other DNA sequences in this sample. The gene calls are TRBV30 and TRBJ1-2; D is unclear. Deletions cut 6 bases from V and 6 bases from J, with 23 bases between. Germline CDR1 and CDR2: GTSNPN and SVGIG (reference sequence). This CDR3 is 15 amino acids long. CDR3 sequence reads: CACLWGSGEVHGYTF. DNA of the CDR3: TGTGCCTGCCTCTGGGGTTCCGGTGAAGTCCATGGCTACACCTTC.

The chain recombines TRBV6-4 with TRBJ1-1; 7 bases match TRBD1. With 4 bases clipped from V and 10 bases from J, the junction kept 12 bases outside the gene matches. This CDR3 region has 14 residues. Per germline, CDR1 MRHNA and CDR2 SNTAGT. The CDR3 here is CASSGLRDSQVAFF. CDR3 nucleotides: TGTGCCAGCAGTGGATTGAGGGACAGCCAGGTAGCTTTCTTT.

V and J are TRBV19 and TRBJ1-4; D is unclear. V was cut by 2 bases and J by 11 bases, with 12 bases left in between. In germline, CDR1 is LNHDA, CDR2 SQIVND (reference sequence). The CDR3 runs 13 residues. The CDR3 sequence is CASSIMGGSKLFF. The CDR3 DNA reads TGTGCCAGTAGTATAATGGGCGGGTCCAAACTGTTTTTT.

The rearrangement links TRBV7-6 to TRBJ2-7; D unclear. Germline V CDR1 and CDR2: SGHVS, FNYEAQ. V gave up 5 bases and J gave up 9 bases, with 17 bases separating them. The CDR3 runs to 13 residues. CDR3 residues: CASSPGDTLGQYF. CDR3 coding DNA: TGTGCCAGCAGCCCAGGAGACACCTTAGGGCAGTACTTC.

The chain uses TRBV29-1 and TRBJ2-3, with TRBD2 as a possible D gene (6 bases). V dropped 5 bases and J dropped 4 bases, with 13 bases sitting between them. Germline CDR1 SQVTM, CDR2 ANQGSEA. This CDR3 has 13 residues. CDR3 in DNA: TGCAGCGTTAATAGCGGACGGGCAGATACGCAGTATTTT. Protein product: CSVNSGRADTQYF.

The chain carries TRBV7-9 and TRBJ1-5, with D hard to call. The germline gives CDR1 SEHNR, CDR2 FQNEAQ (reference sequence). The CDR3 has 13 residues. Trimming shortened V by 5 bases and J by 1 base, and 6 bases separated the two germline ends. CDR3 protein: CASSPTSNQPQHF. The DNA of the CDR3 is TGTGCCAGCAGCCCAACAAGCAATCAGCCCCAGCATTTT.

This clone was seen only once. This chain's CDR3 is CASSWAGQGSGELFF. The DNA for the CDR3 is TGTGCCAGCAGCTGGGCGGGACAGGGGTCCGGGGAGCTGTTTTTT. The chain is built from TRBV7-3 and TRBJ2-2; 10 positions agree with TRBD1. The CDR3 length is 15 residues. Trimming removed 4 bases from V and 6 bases from J; junction bases left unmatched: 5. Germline lookup yields CDR1 SGHTA and CDR2 FQGTGA.

The V and J genes are TRBV2 and TRBJ1-2; possibly TRBD1 for D (6 bases). This CDR3 is 14 amino acids long. Trimming pared 7 bases from V and 4 bases from J, leaving 16 bases between. CDR1 SNHLY and CDR2 FYNNEI come from the germline V gene. Written as DNA, the CDR3 is TGTGCCAGCAACATCGAAGGGGGAGCCTATGGCTACACCTTC. Translated, it gives CASNIEGGAYGYTF.

Turning to this clone: The sample carries other DNA sequences with the same CDR3. The V call is TRBV5-1, the J call TRBJ2-6; D gene ambiguous. Trimming removed 1 base at V and 0 bases at J, with 2 bases between. CDR1 is SGHRS and CDR2 is YFSETQ in the germline V gene. The CDR3 contains 14 residues. The DNA of the CDR3 is TGCGCCAGCAGCTTGAGCTCTGGGGCCAACGTCCTGACTTTC. Its translation is CASSLSSGANVLTF.

This clone has a handful of counts. V gene TRBV10-3 combines with J gene TRBJ2-1; 14 positions match TRBD2. V dropped 7 bases and J dropped 12; count of bases not matched to a gene: 11. Germline CDR1 reads ENHRY; CDR2 reads SYGVKD. This CDR3 comprises 15 residues. The CDR3 region has the DNA TGTGCCATCATGAATACCGGGACTAGCGGGAGTGCGCAGTTCTTC. The encoded protein is CAIMNTGTSGSAQFF.

V and J are TRBV19 and TRBJ2-5, with TRBD2 identical over 7 bases. CDR3 length: 15 amino acids. Trimming at V came to 1 base and at J to 5 bases, leaving 7 bases not matched to a gene. The germline CDR1 and CDR2 sequences are LNHDA and SQIVND (reference sequence). Here the CDR3 reads CASSIATRGGETQYF. The CDR3 bases are TGTGCCAGTAGTATAGCTACAAGGGGAGGGGAGACCCAGTACTTC.

The gene calls are TRBV4-3 and TRBJ2-1; D perhaps matches TRBD2 (6 bases). Germline CDR1 LGHNA, CDR2 YSLEER. V was cut by 2 bases and J by 9 bases, with 23 bases left in between. The CDR3 length is 17 residues. CDR3 nucleotide sequence: TGCGCCAGCAGCCAATCCCCCCTGGCGGGAACTATGGGTGAGCAGTTCTTC. This gives the protein CASSQSPLAGTMGEQFF.

This chain uses TRBV7-9 with TRBJ2-3; no clear D. The germline gives CDR1 SEHNR, CDR2 FQNEAQ (reference sequence). CDR3 length: 12 residues. V shed 6 bases and J shed 3 bases, with 7 bases lying between them. The CDR3 DNA sequence: TGTGCCAGCAGATTTACTACAGATACGCAGTATTTT. Its protein is CASRFTTDTQYF.

The chain links TRBV7-2 to TRBJ2-3, with D possibly matching TRBD1 (6 bases). The V gene's germline CDR1 is SGHTA and CDR2 FQGNSA. V lost 4 bases to trimming and J lost 2 bases, with 10 bases between them. The CDR3 loop spans 14 amino acids. The CDR3 DNA reads as TGTGCCAGCAGCTACAGGGAAACCACAGATACGCAGTATTTT. It codes for CASSYRETTDTQYF.

As for this clone: One end of the junction fails to match germline, which may point to a read error. The J gene is TRBJ1-5, the V gene TRBV6-1; TRBD1 agrees at 7 bases. Germline-derived CDR1 and CDR2 are MNHNS and SASEGT. This CDR3 has 15 residues. The chain's CDR3 is CASREGTVSNQPQHF. DNA for the CDR3: TGTGCCAGCAGAGAAGGGACAGTTAGCAATCAGCCCCAGCATTTT.

This clone was seen a few times. This chain joins TRBV10-2 and TRBJ2-5, with TRBD1 matching 10 bases. Per the germline V gene, CDR1 is WSHSY and CDR2 is SAAADI. CDR3 length: 14 amino acids. V dropped 6 bases and J dropped 1; count of bases not matched to a gene: 2. The CDR3 here is CASSRQGAQETQYF. The CDR3, as DNA: TGCGCCAGCAGCCGACAGGGGGCCCAAGAGACCCAGTACTTC.

In its sample, this clone was seen a few times. The chain uses TRBV6-5 and TRBJ1-1; possible D gene TRBD1, 5 bases. Looked up from germline, CDR1 is MNHEY and CDR2 is SVGAGI. This CDR3 is 13 amino acids long. Trimming removed 2 bases from V and 5 bases from J, with 9 bases in between. The CDR3 loop reads CASSYTEGTEAFF. The DNA for the CDR3 is TGTGCCAGCAGTTACACGGAGGGGACTGAAGCTTTCTTT.

This clone appeared a single time. The V gene is TRBV7-8, the J gene TRBJ2-1, with 8 bases fitting TRBD1. With 4 bases clipped from V and 6 bases from J, the junction kept 2 bases outside the gene matches. Germline V lookup: CDR1 SGHVS, CDR2 FQNEAQ. The CDR3 spans 13 residues. CDR3 DNA sequence: TGTGCCAGCAGCTGGGACAGGAGCAATGAGCAGTTCTTC. Its protein product is CASSWDRSNEQFF.

The chain joins TRBV7-9 to TRBJ2-7; D perhaps matches TRBD1 (6 bases). Looked up from germline, CDR1 is SEHNR and CDR2 is FQNEAQ (reference sequence). V gave up 5 bases and J gave up 6 bases, with 14 bases separating them. The CDR3 spans 13 residues. The CDR3 spells CASSGGPGSEQYF. The CDR3 DNA reads as TGTGCCAGCAGCGGGGGCCCCGGATCCGAGCAGTACTTC. The entire variable domain, with the rest obtained from reference TRBV7-9 and TRBJ2-7, is as follows: DTGVSQNPRHKITKRGQNVTFRCDPISEHNRLYWYRQTLGQGPEFLTYFQNEAQLEKSRLLSDRFSAERPKGSFSTLEIQRTEQGDSAMYLCASSGGPGSEQYFGPGTRLTVT.

CDR3 amino acids: CASSPRDRGRYEKLFF. CDR3 in DNA: TGCGCCAGCAGCCCCCGGGACAGGGGGCGGTATGAAAAACTGTTTTTT. The rearrangement uses TRBV5-1 and TRBJ1-4; 12 nucleotides agree with TRBD1. Germline CDR1 SGHRS, CDR2 YFSETQ. This CDR3 is 16 amino acids long. After removal of 4 bases from V and 6 bases from J, the junction contained 7 bases not matched to a gene.

V and J are TRBV6-4 and TRBJ2-1; 10 bases are shared with TRBD1. This CDR3 is built from 19 residues. CDR1 MRHNA and CDR2 SNTAGT come from the germline V gene. Germline trimming cut 5 bases from V and 2 bases from J; bases unmatched to any gene: 15. CDR3 sequence reads: CASSKAGQGTQIPYNEQFF. The CDR3 nucleotides read TGTGCCAGCAGTAAAGCGGGACAGGGGACACAGATTCCCTACAATGAGCAGTTCTTC.

V and J are TRBV2 and TRBJ2-5, with D perhaps assigned TRBD1 or TRBD2 (6 bases each). The CDR3 has 13 residues. V lost 5 bases and J lost 5, with 12 bases in between. Germline V gives CDR1 SNHLY, CDR2 FYNNEI. The CDR3 protein is CASSNRAGETQYF. In DNA, the CDR3 is TGTGCCAGCAGTAACAGGGCGGGGGAGACCCAGTACTTC.

On this clone itself: The same CDR3 also results from other DNA sequences found in this sample. The gene calls are TRBV11-2 and TRBJ1-5; D may be TRBD1 (6 bases). Germline values: CDR1 SGHAT, CDR2 FQNNGV. Trimming left V 5 bases short and J 1 base short, with 9 bases between. The CDR3 consists of 14 residues. Written as DNA, the CDR3 is TGTGCCAGCAGCCCAACAGGGAGCAATCAGCCCCAGCATTTT. Translation: CASSPTGSNQPQHF.

V usage is TRBV4-2 and J usage is TRBJ1-5; no firm D call. Germline V gives CDR1 LGHNA, CDR2 YNFKEQ. Trimming removed 2 bases from V and 4 bases from J, with 6 bases in between. This CDR3 comprises 13 residues. The CDR3 is CASSQNRNQPQHF. CDR3 DNA sequence: TGTGCCAGCAGCCAAAACAGAAATCAGCCCCAGCATTTT.

With respect to this clone: The sample has other DNA sequences that encode this CDR3 too. The V and J genes are TRBV28 and TRBJ2-6; D is perhaps TRBD1 or TRBD2 (6 bases each). The V and J ends lost 7 bases and 0 bases respectively, with 10 bases between them. Germline lookup yields CDR1 MDHEN and CDR2 SYDVKM. The CDR3 is 15 amino acids. The CDR3 sequence: CASKGGSSGANVLTF. For the CDR3, the DNA is TGTGCCAGCAAAGGGGGGAGCTCTGGGGCCAACGTCCTGACTTTC.

This clone was picked up a small number of times. The J gene is TRBJ1-1, the V gene TRBV29-1, with 8 bases identical to TRBD1. The CDR3 totals 13 residues. Germline-derived CDR1 and CDR2 are SQVTM and ANQGSEA. Trimming at V came to 7 bases and at J to 11 bases, leaving 15 bases not matched to a gene. The CDR3 nucleotides are TGCAGCGCCGGGTATGGACAGGGCGCGCGTGCTTTCTTT. Residues: CSAGYGQGARAFF.